This is a list of T cell receptor beta chains from one sample in a study of blood T cell repertoires in COVID-19. Libraries were prepared by immunoSEQ multiplex PCR; TCRdb keeps only in-frame clonotypes and omits some of them. The sample contains around 300,000 clones, about 91% of which appear only once. Input material: peripheral blood. These receptor sequences come from a woman between 25 and 40 years old with COVID-19, enrolled during active disease. The CDR3 runs from the conserved cysteine through the conserved F or W. The order of the fields is V gene, D gene, clone size, J gene, CDR3 protein, CDR3 DNA. D genes are given only for firm matches. Only some rows state a clone size, as once, few, many or a class for expanded clones.

TRBV5-6,-,once,TRBJ2-7,CASSLEAGRPYEQYF,TGTGCCAGCAGCTTGGAAGCAGGGCGGCCCTACGAGCAGTACTTC
TRBV7-2,TRBD1,-,TRBJ1-2,CASSKTRQGLIGGYTF,TGTGCCAGCAGCAAGACCCGACAGGGGCTGATTGGTGGCTACACCTTC
TRBV29-1,-,-,TRBJ2-6,CSVAGSGANVLTF,TGCAGCGTTGCCGGGAGTGGGGCCAACGTCCTGACTTTC
TRBV3-1/TRBV3-2,-,-,TRBJ1-2,CASSQAPRVGGYTF,TGTGCCAGCAGCCAAGCCCCCAGGGTAGGAGGCTACACCTTC
TRBV10-3,-,-,TRBJ1-1,CAISGLGRTEAFF,TGTGCCATCAGTGGGTTAGGGAGGACTGAAGCTTTCTTT
TRBV5-1,-,-,TRBJ1-1,CASRFQGWTEAFF,TGCGCCAGCAGATTCCAGGGCTGGACTGAAGCTTTCTTT
TRBV6-5,-,-,TRBJ1-5,CASTTGNQPQHF,TGTGCCAGCACCACGGGCAATCAGCCCCAGCATTTT
TRBV5-1,-,-,TRBJ2-1,CASRGEQGWFF,TGCGCCAGCAGGGGTGAGCAGGGATGGTTCTTC
TRBV4-2,-,-,TRBJ1-1,CASSPGLNTEAFF,TGTGCCAGCAGCCCGGGATTGAACACTGAAGCTTTCTTT
TRBV6-1,-,-,TRBJ1-2,CASSAAEGFYGYTF,TGTGCCAGCAGTGCAGCAGAGGGTTTCTATGGCTACACCTTC
TRBV7-2,-,-,TRBJ2-1,CASSLERPGSSYNEQFF,TGTGCCAGCAGCTTAGAGCGACCGGGAAGCTCCTACAATGAGCAGTTCTTC
TRBV24-1,-,-,TRBJ2-3,CATSGGGLDTQYF,TGTGCCACCAGTGGGGGGGGCCTCGATACGCAGTATTTT
TRBV4-1,TRBD1,-,TRBJ2-1,CASSLRAPGQGFSYNEQFF,TGCGCCAGCAGCCTAAGAGCCCCGGGACAGGGTTTCTCCTACAATGAGCAGTTCTTC
TRBV4-3,-,-,TRBJ2-3,CASSQEPRGTDTQYF,TGCGCCAGCAGCCAAGAACCCCGGGGGACCGATACGCAGTATTTT
TRBV29-1,-,-,TRBJ2-3,CSVDWPQGTDTQYF,TGCAGCGTTGACTGGCCGCAGGGCACAGATACGCAGTATTTT
TRBV18,TRBD1,-,TRBJ2-5,CASSPRPGGETQYF,TGTGCCAGCTCACCCCGCCCAGGGGGAGAGACCCAGTACTTC
TRBV19,-,-,TRBJ1-3,CASSIQGPGNTIYF,TGTGCCAGTAGTATTCAGGGGCCTGGAAACACCATATATTTT
TRBV5-4,TRBD2,-,TRBJ2-1,CASSRTSFEQFF,TGTGCCAGCAGCCGGACTAGCTTTGAGCAGTTCTTC
TRBV5-8,TRBD2,once,TRBJ2-1,CASSLDRGGDYNEQFF,TGTGCCAGCAGCTTGGACCGCGGGGGGGACTACAATGAGCAGTTCTTC
TRBV5-6,-,-,TRBJ1-1,CASSFGVAGEAFF,TGTGCCAGCAGCTTCGGGGTTGCTGGTGAAGCTTTCTTT
TRBV3-1/TRBV3-2,-,-,TRBJ1-1,CASSQNMNTEAFF,TGTGCCAGCAGCCAAAACATGAACACTGAAGCTTTCTTT
TRBV6-5,-,-,TRBJ1-1,CASSNLRTPYEAFF,TGTGCCAGCTCTAACCTTAGGACACCTTATGAAGCTTTCTTT
TRBV7-2,TRBD2,-,TRBJ2-5,CASSLGSGGGQETQYF,TGTGCCAGCAGCTTAGGTAGCGGGGGGGGACAAGAGACCCAGTACTTC
TRBV15,TRBD2,-,TRBJ2-3,CATSKGTVLAGGGDTQYF,TGTGCCACCAGCAAAGGGACGGTACTAGCGGGGGGCGGAGATACGCAGTATTTT
TRBV11-2,-,-,TRBJ1-6,CASSPTTLRSPLHF,TGTGCCAGCAGCCCCACTACTTTACGGTCACCCCTCCACTTT
TRBV7-8,-,-,TRBJ1-4,CASSLASEEKLFF,TGTGCCAGCAGCTTAGCGTCCGAGGAAAAACTGTTTTTT
TRBV7-2,TRBD1,-,TRBJ1-6,CASSMGTGTYNSPLHF,TGTGCCAGCAGCATGGGGACAGGCACGTATAATTCACCCCTCCACTTT
TRBV5-1,TRBD2,-,TRBJ2-5,CASSLARASGGEQETQYF,TGCGCCAGCAGCTTGGCCCGGGCTAGCGGGGGTGAACAAGAGACCCAGTACTTC
TRBV23-1,-,once,TRBJ1-2,CASSQIKAGANYGYTF,TGCGCCAGCAGTCAAATAAAAGCGGGGGCTAACTATGGCTACACCTTC
TRBV6-1,TRBD1,-,TRBJ1-2,CASSEALGTGYYGYTF,TGTGCCAGCAGTGAGGCCCTAGGGACAGGGTACTATGGCTACACCTTC
TRBV5-1,-,-,TRBJ2-1,CASSLFMTGVYNEQFF,TGCGCCAGCAGCCTATTCATGACTGGTGTTTACAATGAGCAGTTCTTC
TRBV28,-,-,TRBJ1-2,CASRDTSYGYTF,TGTGCCAGCAGAGACACGTCCTATGGCTACACCTTC
TRBV6-5,-,-,TRBJ1-1,CASTLMLNTEAFF,TGTGCCAGCACCCTAATGTTGAACACTGAAGCTTTCTTT
TRBV5-8,-,once,TRBJ1-2,CASSLAGNLLVGYTF,TGTGCCAGCAGCTTGGCGGGGAACCTCCTTGTGGGCTACACCTTC
TRBV29-1,TRBD1,many,TRBJ1-2,CSVGDRYYGYTF,TGCAGCGTTGGGGACAGGTATTATGGCTACACCTTC
TRBV7-2,-,-,TRBJ1-3,CASSLNQGRNTIYF,TGTGCCAGCAGCTTAAACCAGGGGCGAAACACCATATATTTT
TRBV5-1,TRBD2,-,TRBJ2-1,CASSISGGRYNEQFF,TGCGCCAGCAGCATTAGCGGGGGACGCTACAATGAGCAGTTCTTC
TRBV7-3,-,-,TRBJ2-6,CASSLTGGAGANVLTF,TGTGCCAGCAGCTTAACAGGAGGAGCTGGGGCCAACGTCCTGACTTTC
TRBV5-6,-,-,TRBJ1-5,CASSLGRGTQPQHF,TGTGCCAGCAGCTTGGGGAGGGGCACTCAGCCCCAGCATTTT
TRBV27,-,-,TRBJ2-1,CASSLSRFDLYNEQFF,TGTGCCAGCAGTTTATCGAGGTTCGACCTTTACAATGAGCAGTTCTTC
TRBV19,-,-,TRBJ1-3,CASLDRNSGNTIYF,TGTGCCAGTCTTGACAGAAACTCTGGAAACACCATATATTTT
TRBV5-1,-,-,TRBJ1-4,CASSPGQITNEKLFF,TGCGCCAGCAGCCCCGGACAGATAACTAATGAAAAACTGTTTTTT
TRBV12-5,-,once,TRBJ2-3,CASAWGREDTQYF,TGTGCTAGTGCTTGGGGGCGCGAAGATACGCAGTATTTT
TRBV27,-,-,TRBJ1-5,CASRQGMNQPQHF,TGTGCCAGCAGACAGGGAATGAATCAGCCCCAGCATTTT
TRBV4-1,-,-,TRBJ1-4,CASSLGTPQEKLFF,TGCGCCAGCAGCCTTGGTACCCCGCAGGAAAAACTGTTTTTT
TRBV7-9,-,-,TRBJ2-2,CASSSPEGARTGELFF,TGTGCCAGCAGCTCTCCCGAAGGGGCTAGGACCGGGGAGCTGTTTTTT
TRBV15,TRBD1,-,TRBJ1-1,CATSRGGQGGTEAFF,TGTGCCACCAGCAGAGGCGGACAGGGGGGGACTGAAGCTTTCTTT
TRBV5-6,-,-,TRBJ1-5,CASSLRVGGNQPQHF,TGTGCCAGCAGCCTCAGGGTAGGGGGCAATCAGCCCCAGCATTTT
TRBV3-1/TRBV3-2,TRBD1,-,TRBJ1-6,CASSQGGGQGNSPLHF,TGTGCCAGCAGCCAAGGAGGGGGACAGGGCAATTCACCCCTCCACTTT